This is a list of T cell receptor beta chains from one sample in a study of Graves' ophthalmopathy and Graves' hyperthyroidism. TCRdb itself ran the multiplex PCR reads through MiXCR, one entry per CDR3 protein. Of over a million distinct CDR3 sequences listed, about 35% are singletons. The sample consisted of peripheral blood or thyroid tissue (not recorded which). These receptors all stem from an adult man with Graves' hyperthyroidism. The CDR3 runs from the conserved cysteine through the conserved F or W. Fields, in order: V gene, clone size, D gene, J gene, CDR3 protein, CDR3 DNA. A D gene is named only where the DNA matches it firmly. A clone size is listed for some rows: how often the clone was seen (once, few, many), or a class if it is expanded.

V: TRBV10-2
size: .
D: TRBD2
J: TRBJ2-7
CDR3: CASSEGLAGVFSYEQYF
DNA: TGCGCCAGCAGTGAGGGACTAGCGGGGGTCTTCTCCTACGAGCAGTACTTC

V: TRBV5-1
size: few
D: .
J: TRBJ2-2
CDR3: CASRGGQLNTGELFF
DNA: TGCGCCAGCAGAGGGGGACAATTGAACACCGGGGAGCTGTTTTTT

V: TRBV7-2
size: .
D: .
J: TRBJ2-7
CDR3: CASSARTVSYEQYF
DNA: TGTGCCAGCAGCGCAAGGACAGTCAGCTACGAGCAGTACTTC

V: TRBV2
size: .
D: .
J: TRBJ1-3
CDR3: CASRTPPRNTIYF
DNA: TGTGCCAGCAGAACCCCACCTAGAAACACCATATATTTT

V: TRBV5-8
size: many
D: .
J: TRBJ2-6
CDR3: CASSLFRSGANVLTF
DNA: TGTGCCAGCAGCTTATTTCGCTCTGGGGCCAACGTCCTGACTTTC

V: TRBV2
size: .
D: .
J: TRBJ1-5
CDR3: CASRLTAGQPQHF
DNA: TGTGCCAGCAGGCTGACAGCAGGTCAGCCCCAGCATTTT

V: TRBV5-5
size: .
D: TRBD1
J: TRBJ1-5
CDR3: CASSLWDRSNQPQHF
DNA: TGTGCCAGCAGCTTGTGGGACAGAAGCAATCAGCCCCAGCATTTT

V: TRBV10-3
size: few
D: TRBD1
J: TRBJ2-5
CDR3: CATNDRGLGETQYF
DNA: TGTGCCACCAACGACAGGGGTCTGGGAGAGACCCAGTACTTC

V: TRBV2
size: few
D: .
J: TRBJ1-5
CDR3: CASSYRLNQPQHF
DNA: TGTGCCAGCAGTTACCGCCTAAATCAGCCCCAGCATTTT

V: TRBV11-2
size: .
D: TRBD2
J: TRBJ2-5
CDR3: CASSSESLAGDETQYF
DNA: TGTGCCAGCAGCTCCGAGTCTTTAGCGGGAGATGAGACCCAGTACTTC

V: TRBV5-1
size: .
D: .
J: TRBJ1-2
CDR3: CASSLARQGGGYTF
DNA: TGCGCCAGCAGCTTGGCCCGCCAGGGTGGTGGCTACACCTTC

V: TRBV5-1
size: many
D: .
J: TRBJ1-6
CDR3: CASSLREGDNSPLHF
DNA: TGCGCCAGCAGCTTGCGGGAAGGCGATAATTCACCCCTCCACTTT

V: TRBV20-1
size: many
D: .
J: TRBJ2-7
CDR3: CSARTGQLYEQYF
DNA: TGCAGTGCTAGGACGGGACAACTCTACGAGCAGTACTTC

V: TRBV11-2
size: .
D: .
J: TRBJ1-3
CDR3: CASSSQQVSGNTIYF
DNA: TGTGCCAGCAGCTCCCAACAGGTCTCTGGAAACACCATATATTTT

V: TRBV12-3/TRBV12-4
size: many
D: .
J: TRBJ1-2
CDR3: CASSLDGWEVYGYTF
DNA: TGTGCCAGCAGTTTAGATGGATGGGAGGTCTATGGCTACACCTTC

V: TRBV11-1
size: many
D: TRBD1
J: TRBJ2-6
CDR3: CASSFGLQGATAGANVLTF
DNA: TGTGCCAGCAGCTTTGGGTTACAGGGGGCAACGGCTGGGGCCAACGTCCTGACTTTC